This T cell receptor beta chain came from a study of blood T cell repertoires in COVID-19. Germline CDR1 SEHNR, CDR2 FQNEAQ (reference sequence). J was trimmed by 10 bases and V by 5 bases; bases with no gene match: 7. The CDR3 runs to 15 residues. Generated by immunoSEQ multiplex PCR, the TCRdb table keeps only in-frame clones and is missing some. This table holds 85,000 to 110,000 clones, about 90% found once. The V gene is TRBV7-9, the J gene TRBJ2-1; TRBD2 matches 14 bases. The sequence came from a human donor in a cohort sampled during active COVID-19. The sequenced material came from peripheral blood. The CDR3 DNA is TGTGCCAGCAGCGTGGGACTAGCGGGGGTTCGGGAGCAGTTCTTC. It encodes CASSVGLAGVREQFF.